This TCR beta chain was obtained from a study of cytomegalovirus exposure and HLA in healthy donors. Overall study results and limits: Relative to the approximately 670-donor mean, N-insertions were reportedly fewer in an Asian-associated ancestry cluster in a later analysis. Per a later analysis, HLA-associated TCR beta chains showed more clonal expansion than other, equally common TCR beta chains. The authors confirmed in vitro that three CMV-associated chains were specific for CMV antigens. Cytomegalovirus association was listed for 164 TCR beta chains.

CDR3 length equals 15 residues. The germline gives CDR1 SGHKS, CDR2 YYEKEE (reference sequence). V was trimmed by 0 bases and J by 4 bases, leaving 10 bases between them. With respect to this clone: Antigen unknown.

13 Jbeta primers and 60 Vbeta primers were used for the PCR. The repertoire was sequenced with immunoSEQ multiplex PCR; TCRdb's copy has only in-frame clones and lacks some. The table has 110,000 to 150,000 clones, about four fifths seen once. The sample comprised PBMCs. This TCR derives from a man in his late teens or twenties in good health and CMV-seropositive. The chain employs TRBV5-5 and TRBJ2-2, with a possible D match to TRBD1 (6 bases). CDR3 DNA sequence: TGTGCCAGCAGCTTGGACAGGGTGGCCACCGGGGAGCTGTTTTTT. This sequence encodes CASSLDRVATGELFF.